This T cell receptor (beta chain) was identified during a study of shared clonotypes between healthy human individuals. The naive CD8 subset, CD45RO-negative cells positively selected for CCR7, excluded terminally differentiated effector memory CD45RA+ cells. Repertoires were generated with immunoSEQ multiplex PCR, while TCRdb's copy carries only in-frame clones and drops some. The sample records about 2.1 million clones, around 95% being singletons. The germline gives CDR1 MDHEN, CDR2 SYDVKM. The CDR3 sequence is 14 residues long. The V and J ends lost 6 bases and 7 bases respectively, with 16 bases between them.

This receptor was obtained from a man younger than 35 in good health. Some clones in this sample may be carry-over from other donors' samples. The chain combines TRBV28 with TRBJ1-5; unclear D gene. The source material was naive CD8+ T cells from PBMCs. The CDR3 region is CASRSMPSGQPQHF. The CDR3 DNA reads TGTGCCAGCAGGTCGATGCCATCGGGCCAGCCCCAGCATTTT.